Presented here are 17 T cell receptor beta chains from one specimen sequenced in a study of CD8 T cells in Susac syndrome. Reverse transcription of roughly 0.5 to 1 ug RNA was performed with random hexamers. A single record per CDR3 protein comes from TCRdb applying MiXCR to the immunoSEQ multiplex PCR reads. Among some 200,000 distinct CDR3 sequences, 75% to 95% were seen once, and the ten largest hold 0.087%. Sequenced material: CD4+ T cells from PBMCs. Receptors originate from a human donor with Susac syndrome.

The CDR3 spells CASSLANLAKNIQYF. CDR3 coding DNA: TGTGCCAGCAGCTTAGCGAATTTAGCCAAAAACATTCAGTACTTC. This rearrangement joins TRBV7-9 to TRBJ2-4; the D is unclear. The CDR3 totals 15 residues. V was trimmed by 0 bases and J by 0 bases, leaving 6 bases between them. The V gene's germline CDR1 is SEHNR and CDR2 FQNEAQ (reference sequence). Filled out from reference TRBV7-9 and TRBJ2-4, the complete variable domain reads DTGVSQNPRHKITKRGQNVTFRCDPISEHNRLYWYRQTLGQGPEFLTYFQNEAQLEKSRLLSDRFSAERPKGSFSTLEIQRTEQGDSAMYLCASSLANLAKNIQYFGAGTRLSVL.

This clonotype has a handful of counts. The chain couples TRBV7-9 to TRBJ1-5; D is unclear. The CDR3 covers 13 residues. Looked up from germline, CDR1 is SEHNR and CDR2 is FQNEAQ (reference sequence). Trimming shortened V by 5 bases and J by 4 bases, and 9 bases separated the two germline ends. CDR3 protein: CASSQPGNQPQHF. In DNA form, the CDR3 reads TGTGCCAGCAGCCAGCCGGGGAATCAGCCCCAGCATTTT.

This clonotype has only one observation. This chain uses TRBV20-1 with TRBJ1-2, with TRBD1 identical over 7 bases. Germline trimming cut 3 bases from V and 1 base from J; bases unmatched to any gene: 5. CDR3 length: 14 residues. The V gene's germline CDR1 is DFQATT and CDR2 SNEGSKA (reference sequence). The CDR3 DNA reads as TGCAGTGCTAGCCAGGGGGAGATTAACTATGGCTACACCTTC. It encodes CSASQGEINYGYTF.

The chain links TRBV12-3 or TRBV12-4 to TRBJ1-5; 7 bases are shared with TRBD1. V shed 2 bases and J 6 bases; nucleotides not matched to a gene: 7. The length of the CDR3 is 15 residues. The CDR3 DNA reads as TGTGCCAGCAGTTTAAGGCGACAGGGATCTCAGCCCCAGCATTTT. Encoded protein: CASSLRRQGSQPQHF.

The rearrangement joins TRBV7-2 to TRBJ1-1; tentatively, D is TRBD1 (5 bases). The CDR3 extends over 15 amino acids. V lost 7 bases to trimming and J lost 4 bases, with 19 bases between them. Per germline, CDR1 SGHTA and CDR2 FQGNSA. The CDR3 coding sequence is TGTGCCAGCACCGGCACCGCGGGGGTGGGCACTGAAGCTTTCTTT. This gives the protein CASTGTAGVGTEAFF.

The CDR3 region is CASSIGTLDGYTF. CDR3 sequence (DNA): TGCGCCAGCAGCATCGGGACGTTGGATGGCTACACCTTC. This rearrangement joins TRBV5-1 to TRBJ1-2; D is possibly TRBD1 (5 bases). The CDR3 has 13 residues. Germline assignment: CDR1 SGHRS and CDR2 YFSETQ. Trimming took off 4 bases at V and 6 bases at J, with 13 bases between the two ends.

The chain couples TRBV6-4 to TRBJ2-3, with D possibly called TRBD1 or TRBD2 (5 bases each). The V gene lost 0 bases and the J gene lost 4 bases, with 5 bases spanning the gap. From germline, CDR1 is MRHNA and CDR2 SNTAGT. The CDR3 runs 13 residues. CDR3 coding DNA: TGTGCCAGCAGTGACTCGGGACCAGATACGCAGTATTTT. Its translation: CASSDSGPDTQYF.

The chain uses TRBV10-3 and TRBJ1-2; D may be TRBD1 (6 bases). In germline, CDR1 is ENHRY, CDR2 SYGVKD. V lost 9 bases and J 3 bases, leaving 8 bases between the germline ends. The CDR3 consists of 11 residues. The CDR3 loop reads CAIRGYYGYTF. CDR3 sequence (DNA): TGTGCCATAAGGGGGTACTATGGCTACACCTTC.

The chain joins TRBV5-1 to TRBJ2-2; no firm D call. CDR1 is SGHRS and CDR2 is YFSETQ in the germline V gene. The ends were cut back, 0 bases at V and 11 bases at J, with 8 bases in the middle. The CDR3 is 12 residues long. CDR3 DNA sequence: TGCGCCAGCAGCTTGGATGGATTTGAGCTGTTTTTT. This gives the protein CASSLDGFELFF.

The chain links TRBV5-5 to TRBJ2-1; TRBD2 agrees at 9 bases. The CDR3 has 15 residues. Trimming took 2 bases from V and 10 from J; bases not matched to a gene: 10. Germline CDR1 reads SGHKS; CDR2 reads YYEKEE (reference sequence). The CDR3 sequence: CASSFRRRLAEEQFF. CDR3 nucleotides: TGTGCCAGCAGCTTCCGAAGAAGACTAGCGGAAGAGCAGTTCTTC.

The chain has TRBV19 and TRBJ1-6, with TRBD1 as a possible D gene (6 bases). V was pared by 3 bases and J by 11 bases, with 32 bases between. Per germline, CDR1 LNHDA and CDR2 SQIVND (reference sequence). The CDR3 runs to 20 residues. In nucleotides, the CDR3 is TGTGCCAGTAGTATGTGGAGGGGGGGCGCTTCGGCTGGCGATAGGACACCCCTCCACTTT. This gives the protein CASSMWRGGASAGDRTPLHF.

The gene calls are TRBV7-2 and TRBJ2-3; 9 bases are a match to TRBD2. Germline V gene sequence: CDR1 SGHTA, CDR2 FQGNSA. Trimming took 1 base from V and 5 from J; bases not matched to a gene: 4. The CDR3 consists of 15 residues. In DNA form, the CDR3 reads TGTGCCAGCAGCTTAGTGGCGGGAGGGCAAGATACGCAGTATTTT. It specifies CASSLVAGGQDTQYF.

This clonotype was counted only a few times. The V call is TRBV7-8, the J call TRBJ2-5; 7 positions match TRBD1. This CDR3 has 12 residues. The V gene end was trimmed by 5 bases and the J gene end by 5 bases; junction bases not matched to a gene: 2. The germline CDR1 and CDR2 sequences are SGHVS and FQNEAQ. The CDR3 spells CASSTDRETQYF. CDR3 DNA sequence: TGTGCCAGCAGCACGGACAGGGAGACCCAGTACTTC.

The V gene is TRBV12-3 or TRBV12-4, the J gene TRBJ1-2; no firm D call. V lost 7 bases, J lost 2 bases, and 8 bases lay in between. The CDR3 consists of 12 residues. The CDR3 region has the DNA TGTGCCAGCAAGGGCGGGAACTATGGCTACACCTTC. Its translation is CASKGGNYGYTF.

The chain links TRBV6-5 to TRBJ1-3; tentative D call: TRBD1 (5 bases). The CDR3 extends over 17 amino acids. V lost 0 bases and J 0 bases, leaving 12 bases between the germline ends. Looked up from germline, CDR1 is MNHEY and CDR2 is SVGAGI. The CDR3 sequence is CASSYSIQGFSGNTIYF. CDR3 DNA: TGTGCCAGCAGTTACTCGATCCAGGGATTCTCTGGAAACACCATATATTTT.

The rearrangement links TRBV7-9 to TRBJ1-2; D call uncertain. Germline V gene sequence: CDR1 SEHNR, CDR2 FQNEAQ (reference sequence). Trimming took 0 bases from V and 1 from J, leaving 3 bases between them. There are 13 residues in the CDR3. This CDR3 reads CASSLAHNYGYTF. The CDR3 DNA follows: TGTGCCAGCAGCTTAGCCCATAACTATGGCTACACCTTC.

This sequence joins TRBV3-1 and TRBJ2-3; D is perhaps TRBD2 (5 bases). Germline V gene lookup returns CDR1 LGHDT and CDR2 YNNKEL (reference sequence). The V gene lost 4 bases and the J gene lost 2 bases, with 13 bases spanning the gap. This CDR3 is built from 15 residues. The CDR3 DNA is TGTGCCAGCAGCCTAGGGAGCGGTAACACAGATACGCAGTATTTT. It yields the protein CASSLGSGNTDTQYF.